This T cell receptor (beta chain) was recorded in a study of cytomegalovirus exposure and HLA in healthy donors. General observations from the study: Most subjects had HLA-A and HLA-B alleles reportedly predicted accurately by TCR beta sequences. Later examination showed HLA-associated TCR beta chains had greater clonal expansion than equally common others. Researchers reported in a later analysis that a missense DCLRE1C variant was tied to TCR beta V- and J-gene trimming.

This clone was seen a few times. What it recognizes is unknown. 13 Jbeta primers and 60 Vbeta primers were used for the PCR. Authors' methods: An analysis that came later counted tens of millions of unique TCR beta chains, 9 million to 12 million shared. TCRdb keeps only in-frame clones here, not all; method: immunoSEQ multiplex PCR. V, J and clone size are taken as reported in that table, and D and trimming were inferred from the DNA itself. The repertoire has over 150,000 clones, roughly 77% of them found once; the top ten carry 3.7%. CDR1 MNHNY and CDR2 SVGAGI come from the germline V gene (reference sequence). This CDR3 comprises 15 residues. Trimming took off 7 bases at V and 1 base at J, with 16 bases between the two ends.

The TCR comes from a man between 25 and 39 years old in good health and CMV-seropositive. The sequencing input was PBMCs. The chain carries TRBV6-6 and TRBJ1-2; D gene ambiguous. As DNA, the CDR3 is TGTGCCAGCACCGCCGTGACAAGCCTTAACTATGGCTACACCTTC. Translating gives CASTAVTSLNYGYTF.